This T cell receptor beta chain was recovered during a study of cytotoxic CD8 clonotypes in ibrutinib-treated CLL. About the research overall: The group held 11 relapsed/refractory and 15 treatment-naive patients, with roughly 17 IGHV unmutated.

A word on this clone: Its cognate antigen is unknown.

Study-level points and caveats: The study found public clonotypes uncommon, contracting or stable on treatment.

The CDR3 has 15 amino acids. From germline, CDR1 is SGHVS and CDR2 FQNEAQ. With 1 base removed from V and 0 bases from J, the gap between germline ends came to 10 bases. TCRdb's table, derived via immunoSEQ multiplex PCR, lists solely in-frame clones and lacks some. The sample records 150,000 to 200,000 clones, approximately 72% being singletons. The source of this sequence is a human donor with chronic lymphocytic leukemia. Sequences were derived from PBMCs, sampled after 24 months of ibrutinib treatment. This chain uses TRBV7-8 with TRBJ2-7, with D unresolved. The DNA for the CDR3 is TGTGCCAGCAGCTTAGGCGGCGGAAGCTCCTACGAGCAGTACTTC. Translating it yields CASSLGGGSSYEQYF.